This passage covers 21 T cell receptor beta chains from one sample sequenced in a study of CD8+ T cells in alopecia areata. Extracted from the samples, RNA was reverse transcribed into cDNA to serve as the sequencing template. The repertoire was sequenced with immunoSEQ multiplex PCR; TCRdb's copy has only in-frame clones and lacks some. The data contain under 350,000 clones, about 62% of them singletons. Treatment noted: oral pan-JAK inhibitor, 5-10 mg twice daily. The input for sequencing was CD4+ T cells sorted from blood, taken at week 24, from a patient treated with tofacitinib. These receptors were collected from a human donor with alopecia areata.

This clone has only a few counts. The chain has TRBV20-1 and TRBJ1-2, with unresolved D. The CDR3 totals 10 residues. Germline-derived CDR1 and CDR2 are DFQATT and SNEGSKA (reference sequence). V was cut by 3 bases and J by 8 bases, with 7 bases left in between. Here the CDR3 reads CSARRDGYTF. The CDR3 DNA reads as TGCAGTGCTAGGCGAGACGGCTACACCTTC.

This rearrangement joins TRBV4-1 to TRBJ1-1; D is ambiguous. V was trimmed by 3 bases and J by 0 bases, leaving 11 bases between them. Germline loops: CDR1 MGHRA, CDR2 YSYEKL. This CDR3 is built from 15 residues. The CDR3 nucleotides are TGCGCCAGCAGCCACCTCGGACGTCTGAACACTGAAGCTTTCTTT. Encoded protein: CASSHLGRLNTEAFF.

This clone was seen only a few times. The rearrangement links TRBV29-1 to TRBJ1-4; 10 bases map to TRBD1. Germline V lookup: CDR1 SQVTM, CDR2 ANQGSEA. This CDR3 has 12 amino acids. V lost 8 bases and J lost 8; bases outside the gene matches: 5. In nucleotides, the CDR3 is TGCAGCCTAGACAGGGGGCGCGAAAAACTGTTTTTT. Its translation: CSLDRGREKLFF.

The rearrangement uses TRBV30 and TRBJ1-1; D not resolved. From germline, CDR1 is GTSNPN and CDR2 SVGIG (reference sequence). The CDR3 has 12 amino acids. Deletions cut 3 bases from V and 7 bases from J, with 12 bases between. The CDR3 sequence is CAWSLTPGEAFF. The CDR3 nucleotides are TGTGCCTGGAGCCTCACACCAGGTGAAGCTTTCTTT.

The rearrangement links TRBV4-1 to TRBJ2-3; 7 bases line up with TRBD2. The CDR3 extends over 15 amino acids. Germline CDR1 and CDR2: MGHRA and YSYEKL. With 0 bases clipped from V and 3 bases from J, the junction kept 3 bases outside the gene matches. The CDR3 nucleotides read TGCGCCAGCAGCCAAGATCGGGGGGTAACAGATACGCAGTATTTT. Amino acids: CASSQDRGVTDTQYF.

J is TRBJ1-5 and V is TRBV4-3; weak D call: TRBD1 (5 bases). The CDR3 totals 15 residues. Trimming pared 1 base from V and 1 base from J, leaving 8 bases between. The germline V gene encodes CDR1 LGHNA and CDR2 YSLEER. The CDR3, as DNA: TGCGCCAGCAGCCAAGGGGCAGGGAGCAATCAGCCCCAGCATTTT. Translating gives CASSQGAGSNQPQHF.

The V gene is TRBV7-9, the J gene TRBJ2-5; D is unresolved. The germline CDR1 and CDR2 sequences are SEHNR and FQNEAQ (reference sequence). The CDR3 is 15 amino acids. V lost 2 bases, J lost 0 bases, and 10 bases lay in between. As DNA, the CDR3 is TGTGCCAGCAGCTTAACTAAGGAGTACCAAGAGACCCAGTACTTC. This encodes CASSLTKEYQETQYF.

V usage is TRBV18 and J usage is TRBJ2-1; no firm D call. The CDR3 has 18 amino acids. The V end lost 3 bases, the J end lost 0 bases, and 18 bases lay between the germline ends. Germline loops: CDR1 KGHSH, CDR2 LQKENI. The CDR3 region is CASSPGKGFVSSYNEQFF. CDR3 bases: TGTGCCAGCTCACCGGGGAAAGGGTTCGTTTCCTCCTACAATGAGCAGTTCTTC.

V usage is TRBV2 and J usage is TRBJ1-1; D is unresolved. V was clipped by 0 bases and J by 4 bases, with 12 bases between them. The CDR3 sequence is 15 residues long. Germline CDR1 reads SNHLY; CDR2 reads FYNNEI. The CDR3 reads CASSEAAGWGTEAFF. CDR3 bases: TGTGCCAGCAGTGAAGCCGCCGGGTGGGGCACTGAAGCTTTCTTT. The full variable domain, with the rest looked up from reference TRBV2 and TRBJ1-1, is EPEVTQTPSHQVTQMGQEVILRCVPISNHLYFYWYRQILGQKVEFLVSFYNNEISEKSEIFDDQFSVERPDGSNFTLKIRSTKLEDSAMYFCASSEAAGWGTEAFFGQGTRLTVV.

The J gene is TRBJ2-7, the V gene TRBV9, with TRBD1 matching 9 bases. CDR1 is SGDLS and CDR2 is YYNGEE in the germline V gene. CDR3 length: 14 residues. V was pared by 3 bases and J by 3 bases, with 4 bases of the junction left unmatched. The CDR3 region has the DNA TGTGCCAGCAGCGAGGGGACAGGGATCTACGAGCAGTACTTC. It codes for CASSEGTGIYEQYF.

This clone was detected only a few times. The chain recombines TRBV23-1 with TRBJ1-2; D is unresolved. TRBV23-1 qualifies as an ORF whose function is uncertain. V was pared by 5 bases and J by 5 bases, with 9 bases between. The CDR3 spans 12 residues. The CDR3 DNA reads TGCGCCAGCAGTAGTCCGCCTTATGGCTACACCTTC. It specifies CASSSPPYGYTF.

This clone was picked up many times. CDR3 residues: CASSRGQGRTEQFF. CDR3 nucleotide sequence: TGTGCCAGCAGCCGGGGACAGGGGAGGACTGAGCAGTTCTTC. The chain is built from TRBV27 and TRBJ2-1; 10 nucleotides align to TRBD1. V gave up 6 bases and J gave up 9 bases; unmatched junction bases: 8. This CDR3 region has 14 residues. The V gene's germline CDR1 is MNHEY and CDR2 SMNVEV (reference sequence).

The rearrangement uses TRBV25-1 and TRBJ2-7; the match to TRBD1 covers 7 bases. The CDR3 is made up of 13 amino acids. In germline, CDR1 is MGHDK, CDR2 SYGVNS. Losses at the gene ends were 6 bases for V and 5 bases for J; bases not matched to a gene: 7. The CDR3 nucleotides are TGTGCCAGCAGCAGGGGGTCCGGGGACGAGCAGTACTTC. Translation: CASSRGSGDEQYF.

The rearrangement links TRBV28 to TRBJ2-3, with D possibly being TRBD2 (6 bases). The CDR3 covers 15 residues. Trimming pared 3 bases from V and 0 bases from J, leaving 10 bases between. The germline gives CDR1 MDHEN, CDR2 SYDVKM. CDR3 sequence reads: CASSFYGTSTDTQYF. In DNA, the CDR3 is TGTGCCAGCAGTTTTTATGGGACTAGCACAGATACGCAGTATTTT.

This rearrangement joins TRBV29-1 to TRBJ2-7, with 8 bases that match TRBD1. CDR1 is SQVTM, CDR2 ANQGSEA, per germline. This CDR3 is 13 amino acids long. V lost 7 bases, J lost 2 bases, and 7 bases stayed unmatched. CDR3 DNA: TGCAGCGCCGTAGGGGACAGGACCTACGAGCAGTACTTC. It encodes CSAVGDRTYEQYF.

The chain links TRBV7-2 to TRBJ2-1; D is possibly TRBD1 (6 bases). Trimming stripped 1 base from V and 12 bases from J, with 19 bases between. The germline gives CDR1 SGHTA, CDR2 FQGNSA. The CDR3 extends over 15 amino acids. The CDR3 nucleotides read TGTGCCAGCAGCTTAGAGGGAACGGGGACAACCAGGCAGTTCTTC. It translates to CASSLEGTGTTRQFF.

V usage is TRBV6-5 and J usage is TRBJ1-1; weak D call: TRBD1 (5 bases). CDR1 is MNHEY and CDR2 is SVGAGI in the germline V gene. The CDR3 spans 14 residues. Trimming took 7 bases from V and 1 from J, leaving 13 bases between them. CDR3: CASKSGTRNTEAFF. The CDR3 bases are TGTGCCAGCAAGTCCGGGACGCGGAACACTGAAGCTTTCTTT.

The chain combines TRBV6-6 with TRBJ1-1; D not resolved. Germline V gene data show CDR1 as MNHNY and CDR2 as SVGAGI (reference sequence). Trimming left V 6 bases short and J 0 bases short, with 17 bases between. The CDR3 consists of 16 residues. The CDR3 nucleotides are TGTGCCAGCAGACTACTCGGGTATTACATGAACACTGAAGCTTTCTTT. Its protein is CASRLLGYYMNTEAFF.

The V and J genes are TRBV9 and TRBJ2-2, with TRBD1 as a possible D gene (5 bases). Germline loops: CDR1 SGDLS, CDR2 YYNGEE. The CDR3 covers 16 residues. Trimming took 0 bases from V and 4 from J, leaving 13 bases between them. The CDR3 region is CASSVAPGRATGELFF. The CDR3 DNA reads TGTGCCAGCAGCGTAGCCCCCGGCAGGGCCACCGGGGAGCTGTTTTTT.

This sequence joins TRBV30 and TRBJ1-1; 10 bases align to TRBD1. In germline, CDR1 is GTSNPN, CDR2 SVGIG (reference sequence). The CDR3 is made up of 13 amino acids. After removal of 3 bases from V and 8 bases from J, the junction contained 6 bases not matched to a gene. Here the CDR3 DNA reads TGTGCCTGGAGGACCGACAGGGGGCAAGAAGCTTTCTTT. Amino acid sequence: CAWRTDRGQEAFF.

The chain links TRBV6-5 to TRBJ2-1, with D possibly matching TRBD1 (5 bases). This CDR3 contains 13 residues. Trimming took off 5 bases at V and 10 bases at J, with 15 bases between the two ends. Per germline, CDR1 MNHEY and CDR2 SVGAGI. CDR3 bases: TGTGCCAGCAGTCCCGATAGGGGCCGGGAGCAGTTCTTC. Translating it yields CASSPDRGREQFF.